This TCR beta chain was profiled in a study of memory B cells and T cells in multiple sclerosis. General study findings and limits: Clone-set sizes differed between compartments, so shared clonotype counts needed normalization.

TCRdb's table, derived via immunoSEQ multiplex PCR, lists solely in-frame clones and lacks some. Among about 14,000 clones, 69% were seen once, and the ten largest hold less than 2.5%. Of note for this clone: Antigen specificity is unknown.

With V trimmed by 5 bases and J by 0 bases, 4 bases remained unmatched. The CDR3 covers 15 residues. CDR1 and CDR2 (germline): SGHRS, YFSETQ. The specimen sequenced was memory (CD45RO+) CD4+ T cells from blood. J is TRBJ2-2 and V is TRBV5-1; 7 nucleotides line up with TRBD2. The TCR sequence derives from a human donor with multiple sclerosis. This CDR3 is CASRYGGSNTGELFF. Written as DNA, the CDR3 is TGCGCCAGCAGATACGGGGGGTCGAACACCGGGGAGCTGTTTTTT.